Reported below is one T cell receptor beta chain. Antigen: not known. The protocol was immunoSEQ multiplex PCR, while the TCRdb copy is restricted to in-frame clones and leaves out a portion. The sample has about 23,000 clones; roughly nine tenths are singletons. CDR1 is SGHTA and CDR2 is FQGNSA in the germline V gene. The CDR3 loop spans 15 amino acids. J was trimmed by 7 bases and V by 2 bases; bases with no gene match: 7. The data originate from a study of T cells in localized non-small cell lung cancer. General observations from the study: Paired adjacent lung recovered a median around 59 of the top 100 tumor clones.

V and J are TRBV7-2 and TRBJ2-7; 11 bases match TRBD2. The TCR originated in a woman between 35 and 75 years old with stage I lung adenocarcinoma. Sample: peripheral blood, taken before any cancer treatment. CDR3 DNA sequence: TGTGCCAGCAGCTTAAGGCTAGCGGGAGGAGGAGAGCAGTACTTC. Protein: CASSLRLAGGGEQYF. The whole variable domain, remainder taken from reference TRBV7-2 and TRBJ2-7, is GAGVSQSPSNKVTEKGKDVELRCDPISGHTALYWYRQSLGQGLEFLIYFQGNSAPDKSGLPSDRFSAERTGGSVSTLTIQRTQQEDSAVYLCASSLRLAGGGEQYFGPGTRLTVT.